These T cell receptor beta chains were read from a single sample in a study of PD-1 blockade in classical Hodgkin lymphoma. Data came from immunoSEQ multiplex PCR; TCRdb stores just in-frame clones and leaves some out. Of 20,000 to 25,000 clones in the sample, around three quarters are singletons; the top ten hold 1% to 1.5%. The sample was CD4+ T cells from blood, taken before the fourth cycle of nivolumab. These receptors were collected from a human donor with classical Hodgkin lymphoma. CDR3s include the opening cysteine and the closing phenylalanine or tryptophan. Each record gives: J gene, D gene, clone size, V gene, CDR3 protein, CDR3 DNA. The D gene is left open where the match is weak. Rows may omit the clone size; those that give it use once, few, many or a size class.

TRBJ1-5 | . | . | TRBV4-3 | CASSQDKGQPQHF | TGCGCCAGCAGCCAAGATAAAGGTCAGCCCCAGCATTTT
TRBJ1-4 | TRBD1 | . | TRBV4-1 | CASSQDGTGGTTTNEKLFF | TGCGCCAGCAGCCAAGACGGGACAGGGGGCACCACAACTAATGAAAAACTGTTTTTT
TRBJ2-2 | TRBD1 | few | TRBV2 | CATGQGAATGELFF | TGTGCCACCGGACAGGGGGCCGCCACCGGGGAGCTGTTTTTT
TRBJ1-4 | . | . | TRBV7-9 | CASSLGLRLREKLFF | TGTGCCAGCAGCTTAGGACTCAGGTTAAGAGAAAAACTGTTTTTT
TRBJ1-3 | . | . | TRBV6-6 | CASRSGNTIYF | TGTGCCAGCAGGTCGGGAAACACCATATATTTT
TRBJ2-7 | TRBD2 | . | TRBV13 | CASSLARDGGFSYEQYF | TGTGCCAGCAGCTTAGCTCGGGACGGGGGGTTCTCCTACGAGCAGTACTTC
TRBJ1-5 | TRBD1 | . | TRBV9 | CASSDPVYRGHLSQPQHF | TGTGCCAGCAGCGACCCCGTTTACAGGGGGCACTTGAGTCAGCCCCAGCATTTT
TRBJ2-2 | TRBD2 | . | TRBV7-2 | CASRGLAGGPNTGELFF | TGTGCCAGCAGGGGACTAGCGGGGGGGCCTAACACCGGGGAGCTGTTTTTT
TRBJ2-1 | . | . | TRBV4-3 | CASSLSGVGNEQFF | TGCGCCAGCAGCCTCTCCGGGGTGGGCAATGAGCAGTTCTTC
TRBJ2-2 | . | . | TRBV4-2 | CASSHHRVAHTGELFF | TGTGCCAGCAGCCACCACAGGGTGGCTCACACCGGGGAGCTGTTTTTT
TRBJ2-7 | . | . | TRBV6-5 | CASSPGSFYEQYF | TGTGCCAGCAGCCCGGGATCTTTCTACGAGCAGTACTTC
TRBJ1-2 | TRBD1 | . | TRBV6-5 | CASRGDRGRFYGYTF | TGTGCCAGCAGAGGGGACAGGGGGCGCTTCTATGGCTACACCTTC
TRBJ1-5 | TRBD1 | . | TRBV11-1 | CASSTDRADQPQHF | TGTGCCAGCAGCACTGACAGGGCCGATCAGCCCCAGCATTTT
TRBJ2-5 | . | once | TRBV15 | CATSRDLGAETQYF | TGTGCCACCAGCAGAGATTTGGGGGCAGAGACCCAGTACTTC
TRBJ2-7 | TRBD1 | . | TRBV4-2 | CASSPQGAGEDEQYF | TGTGCCAGCAGCCCCCAGGGGGCAGGGGAGGACGAGCAGTACTTC
TRBJ2-4 | TRBD1 | . | TRBV12-5 | CASGPTGDKNIQYF | TGTGCTAGTGGCCCAACAGGGGACAAAAACATTCAGTACTTC
TRBJ1-1 | . | few | TRBV12-2 | CASRARQGFGTEAFF | TGTGCAAGTCGCGCGAGACAGGGGTTTGGTACTGAAGCTTTCTTT
TRBJ2-5 | . | . | TRBV2 | CASSDRETQYF | TGTGCCAGCTCCGATCGGGAGACCCAGTACTTC
TRBJ2-7 | . | . | TRBV10-3 | CAISPVSYEQYF | TGTGCCATCAGCCCCGTAAGCTACGAGCAGTACTTC
TRBJ2-7 | . | . | TRBV10-3 | CAISVPGQGSSYEQYF | TGTGCCATCAGTGTACCGGGACAAGGAAGCTCCTACGAGCAGTACTTC
TRBJ2-1 | TRBD2 | . | TRBV7-9 | CASSLVLAGVDNEQFF | TGTGCCAGCAGCTTAGTCCTAGCGGGGGTGGACAATGAGCAGTTCTTC
TRBJ1-5 | TRBD1 | . | TRBV28 | CASSGTGVPRNQPQHF | TGTGCCAGCAGTGGGACAGGGGTTCCGCGCAATCAGCCCCAGCATTTT
TRBJ1-6 | . | . | TRBV28 | CASIGTLESSPLHF | TGTGCCAGCATCGGGACCCTCGAGAGCTCACCCCTCCACTTT
TRBJ1-1 | . | . | TRBV19 | CASSLFGVTEAFF | TGTGCCAGTAGTCTTTTCGGAGTCACTGAAGCTTTCTTT
TRBJ2-7 | . | . | TRBV5-6 | CASSLLDYEQYF | TGTGCCAGCAGCTTGTTGGACTACGAGCAGTACTTC
TRBJ2-5 | . | . | TRBV5-4 | CASSFEGVGGTETQYF | TGTGCCAGCAGCTTCGAAGGGGTTGGGGGGACCGAGACCCAGTACTTC
TRBJ2-1 | . | once | TRBV15 | CATSRALDEQFF | TGTGCCACCAGCAGAGCTCTCGATGAGCAGTTCTTC
TRBJ2-5 | . | . | TRBV5-6 | CASSPGKTVPETQYF | TGTGCCAGCAGCCCCGGGAAGACGGTCCCGGAGACCCAGTACTTC
TRBJ2-1 | . | . | TRBV4-1 | CASSQVLRLSSYNEQFF | TGCGCCAGCAGCCAAGTACTACGGTTAAGCTCCTACAATGAGCAGTTCTTC
TRBJ1-1 | . | . | TRBV18 | CASSPDSLTEAFF | TGTGCCAGCTCACCGGACAGTTTAACTGAAGCTTTCTTT
TRBJ1-3 | . | . | TRBV25-1 | CASSEYLGSPVSGNTIYF | TGTGCCAGCAGTGAATATTTAGGGAGCCCCGTCTCTGGAAACACCATATATTTT
TRBJ1-5 | . | . | TRBV4-3 | CASSQEVQLGQPQHF | TGCGCCAGCAGCCAAGAGGTACAGTTGGGTCAGCCCCAGCATTTT
TRBJ2-1 | TRBD1 | . | TRBV18 | CASSLLDRENEQFF | TGTGCCAGCTCACTGCTGGACAGGGAGAATGAGCAGTTCTTC
TRBJ2-5 | . | . | TRBV5-1 | CASSSPWGLQETQYF | TGCGCCAGCAGCTCTCCTTGGGGGCTCCAAGAGACCCAGTACTTC
TRBJ2-7 | . | . | TRBV30 | CAWSPRSYEQYF | TGTGCCTGGAGTCCGCGCTCCTACGAGCAGTACTTC
TRBJ2-3 | TRBD1 | . | TRBV5-1 | CASSLRTGVDTQYF | TGCGCCAGCAGCTTGCGGACAGGGGTAGATACGCAGTATTTT
TRBJ2-2 | . | . | TRBV7-2 | CASSSQGGVFGELFF | TGTGCCAGCAGCTCGCAAGGGGGGGTTTTCGGGGAGCTGTTTTTT